Shown below are 23 T cell receptor beta chains from a single sample sequenced in a study of molecular identifiers for immune sequencing clone quantification. TCRdb itself ran the PCR reads through MiXCR, one entry per CDR3 protein. The sample includes about 100,000 distinct CDR3 sequences, 36% of them seen just once. The sequencing input was naive CD8+ T cells from blood, with Jurkat cell RNA spiked in. Subset specified: FACS-sorted CD8+CD4-CCR7+CD45RA+ naive T cells. These receptors came from a human donor in good health. Some libraries in this study had Jurkat cell RNA spiked in.

This clonotype has just a few counts. The J gene is TRBJ2-7, the V gene TRBV6-2 or TRBV6-3; D is tentatively TRBD1 or TRBD2 (6 bases each). From germline, CDR1 is MNHEY and CDR2 SVGEGT. This CDR3 spans 13 amino acids. Trimming pared 10 bases from V and 1 base from J, leaving 14 bases between. CDR3 loop: CATWGAPSYEQYF. The CDR3 DNA is TGTGCCACCTGGGGGGCACCTTCCTACGAGCAGTACTTC.

This clonotype was recorded at least ten times. The chain joins TRBV3-1 to TRBJ2-4; D unresolved. The CDR3 is made up of 12 amino acids. Germline V lookup: CDR1 LGHDT, CDR2 YNNKEL (reference sequence). V was pared by 5 bases and J by 2 bases, with 4 bases between. In DNA form, the CDR3 reads TGTGCCAGCAGCGGGACCAAAAACATTCAGTACTTC. Translating gives CASSGTKNIQYF.

Remarks on this clonotype: It may be a read error: a sequence one base away is much more abundant. The V gene is TRBV4-3, the J gene TRBJ2-3; weak D call: TRBD1 (5 bases). The CDR3 is 17 amino acids. The germline CDR1 and CDR2 sequences are LGHNA and YSLEER. The CDR3 DNA is TGCGCCAGCAGCCAAGATGGGCAGGGCCTAAACGGAGATATGCAGTATTTT. Its translation is CASSQDGQGLNGDMQYF.

This clonotype was detected ten times or more. The rearrangement joins TRBV7-2 to TRBJ1-1; tentative D call: TRBD1 (6 bases). The CDR3 sequence is 14 residues long. Germline V gives CDR1 SGHTA, CDR2 FQGNSA. V was trimmed by 7 bases and J by 7 bases, leaving 19 bases between them. CDR3 sequence reads: CASTPVGGPSEAFF. In DNA form, the CDR3 reads TGTGCCAGCACCCCCGTTGGGGGGCCGAGTGAAGCTTTCTTT.

This clonotype was recorded at least ten times. The chain recombines TRBV5-4 with TRBJ2-5; D not resolved. Germline lookup yields CDR1 SGHNT and CDR2 YYREEE (reference sequence). The CDR3 is 12 residues long. Trimming took off 3 bases at V and 4 bases at J, with 7 bases between the two ends. The chain's CDR3 is CASSSYGETQYF. Written as DNA, the CDR3 is TGTGCCAGCAGCTCGTACGGAGAGACCCAGTACTTC.

This clonotype was detected ten times or more. The chain is built from TRBV4-3 and TRBJ2-3, with D possibly being TRBD2 (5 bases). Germline-derived CDR1 and CDR2 are LGHNA and YSLEER. The CDR3 loop spans 16 amino acids. V lost 0 bases, J lost 2 bases, and 12 bases lay in between. In DNA, the CDR3 is TGCGCCAGCAGCCAAGATTTGCGGGCCCCCACAGATACGCAGTATTTT. It encodes CASSQDLRAPTDTQYF.

About this clonotype: A much larger clone lies a single base off, so this may be a read error. The chain links TRBV28 to TRBJ2-4; 8 bases match TRBD1. The V and J ends lost 6 bases and 12 bases, in that order; junction bases with no gene match: 22. The CDR3 length is 17 residues. Germline CDR1 MDHEN, CDR2 SYDVKM. The CDR3 sequence is CASRLGVRDRRAPSQYF. The CDR3, as DNA: TGTGCCAGCAGGTTAGGGGTCCGGGACAGGCGGGCACCTAGTCAGTACTTC.

This clonotype was seen ten or more times. V usage is TRBV7-2 and J usage is TRBJ1-4; unclear D gene. V was cut by 3 bases and J by 4 bases, with 9 bases left in between. The CDR3 has 14 amino acids. The germline gives CDR1 SGHTA, CDR2 FQGNSA. This CDR3 is CASSFRGFNEKLFF. The CDR3 bases are TGTGCCAGCAGCTTCCGCGGATTTAATGAAAAACTGTTTTTT.

About this clonotype: Without the conserved terminal phenylalanine or tryptophan, this CDR3 likely stems from a read error. The rearrangement uses TRBV4-3 and TRBJ2-3, with TRBD1 matching 7 bases. The CDR3 contains 14 residues. V lost 1 base and J lost 3; bases outside the gene matches: 1. The germline V gene encodes CDR1 LGHNA and CDR2 YSLEER. As DNA, the CDR3 is TGCGCCAGCAGCCAAGCGGGACAGACAGATACGCAGTATTAT. Amino acids: CASSQAGQTDTQYY.

At least ten counts were recorded for this clonotype. The rearrangement links TRBV3-1 to TRBJ2-7, with TRBD2 identical over 9 bases. Germline assignment: CDR1 LGHDT and CDR2 YNNKEL (reference sequence). The CDR3 is made up of 15 amino acids. V lost 0 bases to trimming and J lost 2 bases; unmatched junction nucleotides: 2. The CDR3 region is CASSQEVAGAYEQYF. The CDR3 region has the DNA TGTGCCAGCAGCCAAGAGGTAGCGGGGGCCTACGAGCAGTACTTC.

CDR3 in amino acids: CASSGRGGRVTQYF. The CDR3 coding sequence is TGTGCCAGCAGCGGACGTGGGGGACGGGTTACGCAGTATTTT. The V call is TRBV14, the J call TRBJ2-3; the D gene could be TRBD1 or TRBD2 (5 bases each). The CDR3 runs to 14 residues. Trimming cost V 5 bases and J 8 bases, with 17 bases left between them. Germline lookup yields CDR1 SGHDN and CDR2 FVKESK.

The chain combines TRBV28 with TRBJ2-7, with D tentatively TRBD2 (5 bases). This CDR3 region has 15 residues. Looked up from germline, CDR1 is MDHEN and CDR2 is SYDVKM. Trimming cost V 3 bases and J 2 bases, with 14 bases left between them. For the CDR3, the DNA is TGTGCCAGCAGTTTCGAGGGAGACGCAGCCTACGAGCAGTACTTC. Its translation: CASSFEGDAAYEQYF.

This clonotype was detected only a few times. The rearrangement joins TRBV2 to TRBJ2-7; D is unresolved. Germline CDR1 is SNHLY and CDR2 is FYNNEI. This CDR3 contains 13 residues. Trimming took off 4 bases at V and 0 bases at J, with 7 bases between the two ends. The CDR3 reads CASSGISSYEQYF. In DNA form, the CDR3 reads TGTGCCAGCAGTGGAATAAGCTCCTACGAGCAGTACTTC.

Turning to this clonotype: A read error is likely, as this CDR3 ends without the conserved phenylalanine or tryptophan. No DNA is shown, since the ends of the CDR3 on it are uncertain; the CDR3 is the one TCRdb lists. This chain's CDR3 is CSARDPSGSTDTQNS. V and J are TRBV20-1 and TRBJ2-3. With termini counted, the CDR3 has 15 amino acids. Looked up from germline, CDR1 is DFQATT and CDR2 is SNEGSKA (reference sequence).

The table lists this clonotype with many counts. The rearrangement links TRBV4-3 to TRBJ2-3; 10 bases match TRBD2. The CDR3 spans 16 residues. The germline V gene encodes CDR1 LGHNA and CDR2 YSLEER. Germline trimming cut 3 bases from V and 0 bases from J; bases unmatched to any gene: 3. The CDR3 nucleotides are TGCGCCAGCAGCCAGGGGACTAGCGCAAGCACAGATACGCAGTATTTT. Translated, it gives CASSQGTSASTDTQYF.

V usage is TRBV28 and J usage is TRBJ2-5; TRBD1 might be the D (5 bases). V lost 3 bases to trimming and J lost 2 bases, with 19 bases between them. The CDR3 is 17 amino acids. Per germline, CDR1 MDHEN and CDR2 SYDVKM. DNA of the CDR3: TGTGCCAGCAGTTTGGGTGGGTGGTGGCAGGGACAAGAGACCCAGTACTTC. This sequence encodes CASSLGGWWQGQETQYF.

This clonotype was detected only once. A much larger clone differs from this one at a single base, so this may be a read error. The rearrangement uses TRBV20-1 and TRBJ2-5; perhaps TRBD2 as D (6 bases). Germline values: CDR1 DFQATT, CDR2 SNEGSKA (reference sequence). This CDR3 contains 12 residues. The CDR3 loop is CSASELRETQHF. In DNA form, the CDR3 reads TGCAGTGCGAGCGAGCTCCGGGAGACCCAGCACTTC.

This clonotype was recorded many times. This rearrangement joins TRBV28 to TRBJ2-7; 7 bases are shared with TRBD1. In germline, CDR1 is MDHEN, CDR2 SYDVKM. V was clipped by 4 bases and J by 7 bases; unmatched bases: 13. This CDR3 comprises 15 residues. The CDR3 protein is CASSSPPTGTEEQYF. CDR3 DNA sequence: TGTGCCAGCAGTTCCCCGCCGACAGGGACGGAAGAGCAGTACTTC.

Turning to this clonotype: This clone may be a read error of a much larger clone one base away. J is TRBJ1-5 and V is TRBV4-3; D unclear. Germline values: CDR1 LGHNA, CDR2 YSLEER. The CDR3 is made up of 17 amino acids. Trimming took off 0 bases at V and 6 bases at J, with 18 bases between the two ends. CDR3 loop: CASSQDRTSWVGQPQHF. The CDR3 coding sequence is TGCGCCAGCAGCCAAGATCGCACCTCCTGGGTTGGTCAGCCCCAGCATTTT.

A few counts support this clonotype. The CDR3 loop reads CASREPSGSNEQFF. The CDR3 nucleotides are TGTGCCAGCCGCGAGCCTAGCGGGAGCAATGAGCAGTTCTTC. The gene calls are TRBV28 and TRBJ2-1; 10 nucleotides match TRBD2. The CDR3 is 14 amino acids. The V gene end was trimmed by 8 bases and the J gene end by 6 bases; junction bases not matched to a gene: 7. Germline V gives CDR1 MDHEN, CDR2 SYDVKM.

In the case of this clonotype: At one of its ends the junction is not consistent with the germline gene, which may arise from a read error. V and J are TRBV4-1 and TRBJ2-3; 12 bases fit TRBD2. There are 15 residues in the CDR3. Germline V lookup: CDR1 MGHRA, CDR2 YSYEKL. CDR3 coding DNA: TGCGCCAGCAGCCTGCGACTAGCGGGAGCAGAAACGCAGTATTTT. Its protein is CASSLRLAGAETQYF.

V usage is TRBV19 and J usage is TRBJ2-7; D is unclear. This CDR3 has 13 residues. The V end was cut by 2 bases, the J end by 7 bases, with 12 bases between. Germline V lookup: CDR1 LNHDA, CDR2 SQIVND (reference sequence). The CDR3 nucleotides read TGTGCCAGTAGTATACTCAGCTCAGGAGAGCAGTACTTC. It encodes CASSILSSGEQYF.

This clonotype was counted only a few times. CDR3 coding DNA: TGTGCCAGCAGCCGTCCGGGACCGGACAATGAGCAGTTCTTC. This encodes CASSRPGPDNEQFF. This chain uses TRBV12-3 or TRBV12-4 with TRBJ2-1; TRBD1 or TRBD2 may be the D gene (5 bases each). The V end was cut by 6 bases, the J end by 5 bases, with 14 bases between. The CDR3 is 14 amino acids.